The rows below give T cell receptor beta chains drawn from one sample of a study of blood T cell repertoires in COVID-19. The repertoire was sequenced with immunoSEQ multiplex PCR; TCRdb's copy has only in-frame clones and lacks some. Altogether around 70,000 clones are present, 89% being singletons, with the ten largest covering roughly 8.8%. What was sequenced was peripheral blood. The source is a man aged 80 or over with acute or convalescent COVID-19. Each CDR3 is given with its conserved first and last residue. A D gene is named only where the DNA matches it firmly. Not all rows give a size; the values are once, few, many and, for expanded clones, a class.

size	D	V	J	CDR3	DNA
-	TRBD1	TRBV5-1	TRBJ1-2	CASSLGTGSPYTF	TGCGCCAGCAGCTTGGGGACAGGGTCCCCCTACACCTTC
-	TRBD1	TRBV10-3	TRBJ2-6	CAISPIPGGILSGANVLTF	TGTGCCATCAGTCCTATTCCAGGGGGCATACTCTCTGGGGCCAACGTCCTGACTTTC
-	-	TRBV3-1/TRBV3-2	TRBJ2-3	CASSLMGDGTQYF	TGTGCCAGCAGCCTGATGGGAGACGGTACGCAGTATTTT
-	-	TRBV21-1	TRBJ1-1	CASSSRTGKNTEAFF	TGTGCCAGCAGCTCGAGGACAGGGAAGAACACTGAAGCTTTCTTT
-	TRBD1	TRBV6-5	TRBJ2-7	CASSRGQVSYEQYF	TGTGCCAGCAGTAGAGGACAGGTCTCCTACGAGCAGTACTTC
-	-	TRBV9	TRBJ1-5	CASSVGMGLQPQHF	TGTGCCAGCAGCGTAGGTATGGGGCTTCAGCCCCAGCATTTT
once	-	TRBV5-4	TRBJ1-2	CASSFLGGKVGYTF	TGTGCCAGCAGCTTTTTGGGAGGGAAGGTCGGCTACACCTTC
-	TRBD1	TRBV6-5	TRBJ2-5	CASSYGQGDLETQYF	TGTGCCAGCAGTTACGGTCAGGGGGACCTGGAGACCCAGTACTTC
once	-	TRBV3-1/TRBV3-2	TRBJ1-1	CASSQDQRFAEAFF	TGTGCCAGCAGCCAAGATCAGAGGTTTGCTGAAGCTTTCTTT
-	TRBD1	TRBV19	TRBJ1-2	CASIDRDRGQNGYTF	TGTGCCAGTATTGATCGGGACAGGGGGCAGAATGGCTACACCTTC
once	TRBD1	TRBV11-2	TRBJ2-7	CASSFGTGSHEQYF	TGTGCCAGCAGCTTCGGGACAGGGTCCCACGAGCAGTACTTC
-	-	TRBV7-8	TRBJ1-1	CASSQRGGRGTEAFF	TGTGCCAGCAGCCAACGGGGGGGAAGGGGTACTGAAGCTTTCTTT
-	TRBD2	TRBV3-1/TRBV3-2	TRBJ2-1	CASSQDLAGGEEQFF	TGTGCCAGCAGCCAAGATCTAGCGGGGGGTGAGGAGCAGTTCTTC
once	-	TRBV18	TRBJ1-1	CASSISQEFLATEAFF	TGTGCCAGCTCAATATCCCAGGAATTCCTTGCCACTGAAGCTTTCTTT
-	-	TRBV19	TRBJ1-2	CASRSQQGNYGYTF	TGTGCCAGTAGATCCCAGCAGGGGAACTATGGCTACACCTTC
-	TRBD1	TRBV5-1	TRBJ1-1	CASSTGGRTEAFF	TGCGCCAGCAGCACAGGGGGCCGGACTGAAGCTTTCTTT
-	TRBD2	TRBV5-1	TRBJ2-3	CASRMGLAVTDTQYF	TGCGCCAGCAGGATGGGACTAGCTGTGACAGATACGCAGTATTTT
-	-	TRBV30	TRBJ1-5	CAWSVGGGGQPQHF	TGTGCCTGGAGTGTAGGGGGGGGCGGACAGCCCCAGCATTTT
once	TRBD1	TRBV5-1	TRBJ2-7	CASRADRVGYEQYF	TGCGCCAGCAGGGCGGACAGGGTAGGCTACGAGCAGTACTTC
-	-	TRBV3-1/TRBV3-2	TRBJ2-3	CASSKGGSGTDTQYF	TGTGCCAGCAGCAAGGGGGGGTCGGGGACAGATACGCAGTATTTT
-	-	TRBV6-5	TRBJ1-1	CASLLMNTEAFF	TGTGCCAGCTTACTCATGAACACTGAAGCTTTCTTT
-	-	TRBV2	TRBJ1-4	CASSVGGQRNEKLFF	TGTGCCAGCAGTGTCGGAGGACAGAGAAATGAAAAACTGTTTTTT
-	TRBD1	TRBV30	TRBJ1-2	CAWSRGTGYGYTF	TGTGCCTGGAGTAGGGGGACAGGCTATGGCTACACCTTC
-	TRBD1	TRBV14	TRBJ1-1	CASSQQGASNTEAFF	TGTGCCAGCAGCCAACAGGGGGCTTCCAACACTGAAGCTTTCTTT
-	TRBD2	TRBV18	TRBJ2-3	CASSPPGLAGTDTQYF	TGTGCCAGCTCACCACCGGGACTAGCGGGCACAGATACGCAGTATTTT
few	TRBD1	TRBV19	TRBJ1-5	CASSTTGGPTHQPQHF	TGTGCCAGTAGCACGACAGGGGGCCCGACCCATCAGCCCCAGCATTTT
-	-	TRBV12-5	TRBJ1-1	CASGLADSVGTEAFF	TGTGCTAGTGGTTTGGCGGACTCGGTAGGCACTGAAGCTTTCTTT
-	-	TRBV6-2/TRBV6-3	TRBJ1-5	CASSYGGPTYSNQPQHF	TGTGCCAGCAGTTACGGGGGCCCGACCTATAGCAATCAGCCCCAGCATTTT